This T cell receptor beta chain was observed in a study of shared clonotypes between healthy human individuals (dated by TCRdb to about 2020). Regarding the research as a whole: The cohort comprised a couple of women and a few men aged 18 to 49 years. Different laboratories and diverse techniques were used to prepare libraries and sequence TCR repertoires, to increase sequencing depth and limit assay-specific biases. Each donor's leukapheresis produced roughly between about 0.8 and 8.9 billion PBMCs. To estimate repertoire size and how much clonotypes are shared between individuals, the study performed deep sequencing of blood TCR repertoires from 4 to 6 healthy adults. Per donor, three plates each were used for CD4 naive and CD4 memory, two for CD8 naive, and one for CD8 memory.

Details on this clone: What antigen it recognizes has not been identified. It has no much larger one-base neighbor in the sample; base qualities were not kept.

The donors were healthy, HIV-negative adults who had no recently reported acute infections or vaccinations. All donors were Caucasian adults living in Nashville, Tennessee, USA. CD4+ T cells were enriched by magnetic negative selection, after which naive cells were positively selected on CD45RA and the negative fraction was taken as the memory subset. After blood collection by leukapheresis, PBMCs were isolated using Ficoll-Histopaque density gradient centrifugation and then cryopreserved in the vapor phase of liquid nitrogen. Analytical flow cytometry was used to check the purity and quantity of every magnetically sorted T cell population. Genomic DNA was isolated from every sorted fraction and measured by UV absorbance on a Nanodrop 2000c. As encoded in the germline V gene (reference sequence), CDR1 is SEHNR while CDR2 is FQNEAQ. V trim: 5 bases; J trim: 12 bases; unmatched bases: 4. The CDR3 starts with the cysteine, ends with the phenylalanine, and has 11 residues. The sequence is cut down to CDR3 DNA, 33 bases in frame from base 1.

Using the deep immunoSEQ assay, TCR CDR3 regions were amplified from genomic DNA by multiplex PCR. Extracted genomic DNA from each cell subset was distributed evenly across all wells of several immunoSEQ 96-well plates, and each plate was treated as a replicate. For sorted subsets, roughly 200 ng of genomic DNA, equivalent to 30,000 or so T cell genomes, went into each replicate PCR. Purified libraries were measured with a Qubit 3.0 fluorometer, size-checked on a Bioanalyzer 2100, and measured again with the KAPA Library Quantification kit. Every immunoSEQ 96-well plate was sequenced on a dedicated single-read 150-cycle Illumina NextSeq 550 flow cell. On the authors' methods: Because only junctional sequences without quality scores were contained in the immunoSEQ output, filtering matching that applied to full-length reads could not be performed. Sequences were annotated with PyIR, a Python wrapper for IgBLAST v1.9, using IMGT germline references to assign V/J genes and CDR3. Reads were removed for weak V/J assignments (E-value above 1e-6), missing CDR3, stop codons, out-of-frame junctions, or ambiguous translated residues. V3J clonotypes were defined as sequences sharing an identical inferred V gene, J gene, and CDR3 amino acid sequence. The percentage overlap between two repertoires was calculated by dividing the number of shared unique clonotypes by the size of the smaller repertoire. Richness of each repertoire was evaluated using RTK rarefaction, the Chao1 estimator, and Recon v2.1 estimates of unobserved clonotypes. OLGA was used to compute generation probabilities for all TCRbeta clonotypes that the gDNA method yielded from a few donors. Sourced from immuneACCESS, this table was stored by TCRdb with only in-frame sequences that have V and J called. A share of the clones is absent; for the studies checked, an unresolved V gene accounts for under half, and the remainder has no known explanation. That table gives V, J and clone size, and the DNA gave D and trimming. The sample includes fewer than 2.5 million clones, with approximately 93% observed a single time. Jointly, the top ten make up about 0.39% of the sample.

Study-wide conclusions, independent of this receptor: Higher generation probabilities were observed for clonotypes shared by all four sorted-subset donors than for non-shared clonotypes. Pairwise subsampling led to the expectation that sequencing depth would affect the degree of clonotype sharing among donors. The genetic and exposure-history diversity represented was limited by the small number of donors. Sampling was limited to blood, and TCR repertoires in tissue likely differ from TCR repertoires in blood. Larger estimated clonotype richness was generally found for naive subsets than for memory subsets. Rarefaction of sorted-subset datasets indicated incomplete sequencing despite the large sequencing depth. About 5% of naive CD4, 3.5% of naive CD8, 2.3% of memory CD4, and 0.4% of memory CD8 clonotypes were shared across several donors.

The sequencing sample was made of naive CD4+ T cells from PBMCs. According to the study, the label for this sample's cell subset or site signals: CD45RA+ positively selected. This TCR came from a man aged 18 to 29 in good health. Some clones in this sample may be carry-over from other donors' samples. The V gene is TRBV7-9 and the J gene is TRBJ2-1, with TRBD1 matching 7 junction bases. The DNA sequence follows: TGTGCCAGCAGCCTACGGACAGGGCAGTTCTTC. The resulting protein is CASSLRTGQFF.